Listed here are 30 T cell receptor beta chains from one sample, sequenced in a study of blood T cell repertoires in COVID-19. Clones were sequenced by immunoSEQ multiplex PCR, and TCRdb holds only the in-frame ones, with some missing. The sample includes 50,000 to 65,000 clones, around 86% of them seen just once. The sequencing input was peripheral blood. These receptors all stem from a human donor in a cohort sampled during active COVID-19.

This chain connects TRBV4-1 to TRBJ2-3; D gene uncertain. CDR3 length: 15 amino acids. V was shortened by 0 bases and J by 2 bases, with 9 bases between the two germline ends. Germline CDR1 and CDR2: MGHRA and YSYEKL. The CDR3, as DNA: TGCGCCAGCAGCCAAGATGCGGCAGACACAGATACGCAGTATTTT. This translates into CASSQDAADTDTQYF.

DNA for the CDR3: TGCAGCGTTGTGAGTGGCTACGAGCAGTACTTC. This sequence encodes CSVVSGYEQYF. The V call is TRBV29-1, the J call TRBJ2-7; no clear D. Germline V gene lookup returns CDR1 SQVTM and CDR2 ANQGSEA. The CDR3 covers 11 residues. V was pared by 4 bases and J by 3 bases, with 7 bases between.

The chain couples TRBV28 to TRBJ1-5; TRBD1 might be the D (6 bases). V lost 0 bases and J lost 3, with 6 bases in between. The CDR3 is 14 residues long. Looked up from germline, CDR1 is MDHEN and CDR2 is SYDVKM. The CDR3 sequence is CASSLWGHNQPQHF. CDR3 nucleotides: TGTGCCAGCAGTTTATGGGGACACAATCAGCCCCAGCATTTT.

V and J are TRBV28 and TRBJ2-7, with a weak D call TRBD1 (5 bases). V lost 7 bases and J lost 2, with 12 bases in between. Germline values: CDR1 MDHEN, CDR2 SYDVKM. This CDR3 has 13 amino acids. CDR3 in DNA: TGTGCCAGCACAGACAGTGGACCCTACGAGCAGTACTTC. This translates into CASTDSGPYEQYF.

This clone was observed a few times. The chain uses TRBV2 and TRBJ2-7; weak D call: TRBD1 (7 bases). The V gene lost 0 bases and the J gene lost 6 bases, with 18 bases spanning the gap. The germline V gene has CDR1 SNHLY and CDR2 FYNNEI. This CDR3 is 16 amino acids long. The CDR3 bases are TGTGCCAGCAGTGAAGCGCTTGGGGACAGCGGGCCCGAGCAGTACTTC. Residues: CASSEALGDSGPEQYF.

V usage is TRBV18 and J usage is TRBJ2-3; 9 nucleotides align to TRBD1. Trimming cost V 6 bases and J 4 bases; bases outside gene matches: 8. This CDR3 region has 15 residues. Germline CDR1 reads KGHSH; CDR2 reads LQKENI. The CDR3 here is CASSPDRGLADTQYF. The CDR3 DNA reads TGTGCCAGCTCCCCGGACAGGGGTCTGGCAGATACGCAGTATTTT.

The gene calls are TRBV6-6 and TRBJ2-1, with 8 bases aligning to TRBD2. Germline values: CDR1 MNHNY, CDR2 SVGAGI (reference sequence). There are 16 residues in the CDR3. The trim removed 2 bases at V and 6 bases at J, leaving 9 bases unmatched. The CDR3 sequence is CASSYPTSGRGNEQFF. The CDR3 DNA sequence: TGTGCCAGCAGTTACCCCACTAGCGGCAGGGGCAATGAGCAGTTCTTC.

The rearrangement uses TRBV27 and TRBJ1-1; D may be TRBD1 (5 bases). CDR1 is MNHEY, CDR2 SMNVEV, per germline (reference sequence). The CDR3 is 13 residues long. V shed 3 bases and J shed 3 bases, with 8 bases lying between them. CDR3 region: CASSLGRDTEAFF. The CDR3 nucleotides read TGTGCCAGCAGTTTGGGCAGGGACACTGAAGCTTTCTTT.

This rearrangement joins TRBV9 to TRBJ2-4; possibly TRBD1 for D (6 bases). Germline V CDR1 and CDR2: SGDLS, YYNGEE. The CDR3 has 15 residues. V was pared by 2 bases and J by 9 bases, with 18 bases between. The CDR3 spells CASSVRPGTPTIQYF. CDR3 in DNA: TGTGCCAGCAGCGTCCGCCCCGGGACACCCACCATTCAGTACTTC.

The rearrangement joins TRBV11-2 to TRBJ2-7; D unclear. Germline V gene data show CDR1 as SGHAT and CDR2 as FQNNGV. This CDR3 has 15 residues. V was cut by 1 base and J by 0 bases, with 10 bases left in between. The CDR3 coding sequence is TGTGCCAGCAGCTTAGTCTTTCTTCCCTCCTACGAGCAGTACTTC. Its translation is CASSLVFLPSYEQYF.

This clone was picked up one time. This chain joins TRBV11-2 and TRBJ2-5; D unclear. Germline lookup yields CDR1 SGHAT and CDR2 FQNNGV. The CDR3 loop spans 14 amino acids. Trimming shortened V by 5 bases and J by 1 base, and 11 bases separated the two germline ends. This chain's CDR3 is CASSPRYTQETQYF. The CDR3 DNA reads as TGTGCCAGCAGCCCCCGGTATACCCAAGAGACCCAGTACTTC.

This chain links TRBV11-2 with TRBJ1-2; 11 nucleotides agree with TRBD1. This CDR3 has 13 amino acids. V gave up 6 bases and J gave up 6 bases; unmatched junction bases: 3. Germline CDR1 and CDR2: SGHAT and FQNNGV. Written as DNA, the CDR3 is TGTGCCAGCAGGGGACAGGGGGAGGATGGCTACACCTTC. As protein: CASRGQGEDGYTF.

This clone is labeled as medium-sized. The V gene is TRBV5-1, the J gene TRBJ1-3; 7 bases agree with TRBD1. Germline assignment: CDR1 SGHRS and CDR2 YFSETQ. V shed 1 base, J shed 5 bases, and the junction held 15 bases outside the gene matches. The CDR3 has 18 amino acids. CDR3 sequence reads: CASSLPQGDGFTRNTIYF. The CDR3 DNA is TGCGCCAGCAGCTTGCCCCAGGGGGACGGATTCACGAGAAACACCATATATTTT. Complete variable domain (other parts from reference TRBV5-1 and TRBJ1-3): KAGVTQTPRYLIKTRGQQVTLSCSPISGHRSVSWYQQTPGQGLQFLFEYFSETQRNKGNFPGRFSGRQFSNSRSEMNVSTLELGDSALYLCASSLPQGDGFTRNTIYFGEGSWLTVV.

The chain employs TRBV2 and TRBJ1-4; TRBD1 matches 7 bases. Germline assignment: CDR1 SNHLY and CDR2 FYNNEI. This CDR3 is built from 15 residues. Germline trimming cut 0 bases from V and 3 bases from J; bases unmatched to any gene: 1. DNA of the CDR3: TGTGCCAGCAGTGAAGCGGGGACAGCTAATGAAAAACTGTTTTTT. Translating gives CASSEAGTANEKLFF.

The J gene is TRBJ2-5, the V gene TRBV3-1 (or the pseudogene TRBV3-2); the match to TRBD2 covers 10 bases. Germline assignment: CDR1 LGHDT and CDR2 YNNKEL (reference sequence). The CDR3 is made up of 16 amino acids. With 4 bases clipped from V and 3 bases from J, the junction kept 8 bases outside the gene matches. The chain's CDR3 is CASSLRELAGEETQYF. Written as DNA, the CDR3 is TGTGCCAGCAGCCTAAGGGAGCTAGCGGGAGAAGAGACCCAGTACTTC.

This clone was counted a few times. The gene calls are TRBV3-1 (or the pseudogene TRBV3-2) and TRBJ1-6, with D unclear. This CDR3 region has 13 residues. The germline V gene has CDR1 LGHDT and CDR2 YNNKEL (reference sequence). The V and J ends lost 1 base and 7 bases respectively, with 5 bases between them. The CDR3 DNA reads TGTGCCAGCAGCCAAGTGGGCAATTCACCCCTCCACTTT. Amino acids: CASSQVGNSPLHF.

The gene calls are TRBV28 and TRBJ1-5; no clear D. V lost 5 bases to trimming and J lost 8 bases, with 22 bases between them. The CDR3 loop spans 16 amino acids. Germline CDR1 MDHEN, CDR2 SYDVKM. The CDR3 loop is CASSRTLPWQVKPQHF. The CDR3 region has the DNA TGTGCCAGCAGTCGGACTTTACCTTGGCAGGTGAAGCCCCAGCATTTT.

This clone was detected only once. The DNA of the CDR3 is TGTGCCAGCAGTCTCGGCGGGGGGCCCTACAATGAGCAGTTCTTC. Its protein is CASSLGGGPYNEQFF. The chain joins TRBV9 to TRBJ2-1; 8 bases align to TRBD2. V gave up 5 bases and J gave up 2 bases; unmatched junction bases: 6. Looked up from germline, CDR1 is SGDLS and CDR2 is YYNGEE. The CDR3 has 15 amino acids.

This clone was counted only a few times. The rearrangement uses TRBV4-1 and TRBJ2-4, with TRBD2 identical over 7 bases. The length of the CDR3 is 14 residues. CDR1 is MGHRA and CDR2 is YSYEKL in the germline V gene. J lost 7 bases, V lost 4 bases, and 7 bases had no gene match. CDR3 DNA: TGCGCCAGCAGCCTAGTGGGAGCGGGGAACATTCAGTACTTC. Translating gives CASSLVGAGNIQYF.

The rearrangement joins TRBV18 to TRBJ2-7; D ambiguous. Germline lookup yields CDR1 KGHSH and CDR2 LQKENI. The CDR3 covers 13 residues. Between the trimmed V and J ends, which lost 4 bases and 0 bases, there was a span of 7 bases. The CDR3 here is CASSQMSSYEQYF. The CDR3 coding sequence is TGTGCCAGCTCACAGATGAGCTCCTACGAGCAGTACTTC.

This chain connects TRBV7-9 to TRBJ2-3; possibly TRBD2 for D (6 bases). The germline gives CDR1 SEHNR, CDR2 FQNEAQ (reference sequence). V was cut by 5 bases and J by 6 bases, with 9 bases left in between. The CDR3 consists of 12 residues. The CDR3 loop is CASSPGADTQYF. The CDR3, as DNA: TGTGCCAGCAGCCCGGGAGCCGATACGCAGTATTTT.

The V call is TRBV11-3, the J call TRBJ2-1, with no clear D. Per germline, CDR1 SGHNT and CDR2 YENEEA. The CDR3 loop spans 15 amino acids. V gave up 5 bases and J gave up 3 bases, with 14 bases separating them. The CDR3 bases are TGTGCCAGCAGCCCCCGAACCGGGTACTACAATGAGCAGTTCTTC. Encoded protein: CASSPRTGYYNEQFF.

This chain joins TRBV3-1 (or the pseudogene TRBV3-2) and TRBJ1-5; possible D gene TRBD1, 5 bases. Germline V lookup: CDR1 LGHDT, CDR2 YNNKEL (reference sequence). V was trimmed by 0 bases and J by 0 bases, leaving 9 bases between them. The CDR3 runs to 16 residues. The CDR3 region is CASSQDRGGSNQPQHF. The CDR3 coding sequence is TGTGCCAGCAGCCAAGATAGGGGCGGTAGCAATCAGCCCCAGCATTTT.

There are a few counts of this clone. The V call is TRBV9, the J call TRBJ2-2; D is perhaps TRBD1 (5 bases). CDR1 SGDLS and CDR2 YYNGEE come from the germline V gene. The CDR3 is 14 residues long. V lost 3 bases, J lost 5 bases, and 11 bases lay in between. This CDR3 reads CASSGQGRTGELFF. The DNA for the CDR3 is TGTGCCAGCAGCGGCCAGGGTCGGACCGGGGAGCTGTTTTTT.

The V and J genes are TRBV11-3 and TRBJ1-1, with D possibly matching TRBD1 (6 bases). The CDR3 sequence is 13 residues long. Trimming left V 6 bases short and J 6 bases short, with 14 bases between. Germline V lookup: CDR1 SGHNT, CDR2 YENEEA. The CDR3 DNA follows: TGTGCCAGCAGAACAGGGTTTCGGTCTGAAGCTTTCTTT. It is translated as CASRTGFRSEAFF.

CDR3 sequence: CASSPTGTGGINYGYTF. DNA for the CDR3: TGTGCCAGCAGCCCAACCGGGACAGGGGGCATCAACTATGGCTACACCTTC. This sequence joins TRBV7-3 and TRBJ1-2, with TRBD1 identical over 12 bases. CDR1 SGHTA and CDR2 FQGTGA come from the germline V gene. This CDR3 comprises 17 residues. V trimming: 5 bases; J trimming: 2 bases; junction bases outside the gene matches: 9. The full variable domain, with the rest looked up from reference TRBV7-3 and TRBJ1-2, is GAGVSQTPSNKVTEKGKYVELRCDPISGHTALYWYRQSLGQGPEFLIYFQGTGAADDSGLPNDRFFAVRPEGSVSTLKIQRTERGDSAVYLCASSPTGTGGINYGYTFGSGTRLTVV.

V and J are TRBV24-1 and TRBJ2-7; 16 bases map to TRBD2. The CDR3 sequence is 20 residues long. V dropped 0 bases and J dropped 3; count of bases not matched to a gene: 10. Germline V gene lookup returns CDR1 KGHDR and CDR2 SFDVKD. The CDR3 is CATSDLGTSGRARCGYEQYF. CDR3 DNA sequence: TGTGCCACCAGTGATTTGGGGACTAGCGGGAGGGCCAGGTGCGGCTACGAGCAGTACTTC.

The CDR3 here is CAWTPGQATTRAFF. CDR3 nucleotide sequence: TGTGCCTGGACCCCGGGACAGGCAACTACACGGGCTTTCTTT. The chain combines TRBV30 with TRBJ1-1; 8 bases align to TRBD1. V was clipped by 4 bases and J by 11 bases; unmatched bases: 15. The CDR3 has 14 residues. Looked up from germline, CDR1 is GTSNPN and CDR2 is SVGIG (reference sequence). The full variable domain, rest sourced from reference TRBV30 and TRBJ1-1, is SQTIHQWPATLVQPVGSPLSLECTVEGTSNPNLYWYRQAAGRGLQLLFYSVGIGQISSEVPQNLSASRPQDRQFILSSKKLLLSDSGFYLCAWTPGQATTRAFFGQGTRLTVV.

The chain carries TRBV3-1 (or the pseudogene TRBV3-2) and TRBJ1-6; 11 nucleotides line up with TRBD1. The CDR3 runs 15 residues. The V segment lost 5 bases and the J segment 7 bases; nucleotides outside the gene matches: 4. Per the germline V gene, CDR1 is LGHDT and CDR2 is YNNKEL (reference sequence). CDR3 coding DNA: TGTGCCAGCAGCTACGGACAGGGGGCGAATTCACCCCTCCACTTT. This codes for CASSYGQGANSPLHF.

This clone was detected once. The chain has TRBV7-7 and TRBJ2-1; a weak D match, TRBD2 (6 bases). The CDR3 has 15 residues. Germline CDR1 is SSHAT and CDR2 is FNYEAQ (reference sequence). With 3 bases removed from V and 0 bases from J, the gap between germline ends came to 9 bases. CDR3: CASSFGGSSYNEQFF. CDR3 bases: TGTGCCAGCAGCTTTGGGGGGAGCTCCTACAATGAGCAGTTCTTC.